A selection of T cell receptor beta chains follows, all from one sample in a study of blood T cell repertoires in COVID-19. The table came from immunoSEQ multiplex PCR; TCRdb's copy has only in-frame clones and leaves some out. The sample yields 200,000 to 300,000 clones, around 89% seen once. What was sequenced was PBMCs or T cells enriched from blood (not recorded which). The receptor set was obtained from a woman aged 25 to 45 who had recovered from COVID-19. Both conserved end residues are part of each CDR3. D genes are given only for firm matches. Expanded clones get a size class; other rows say once, few or many, or leave the size out.

.,TRBJ1-2,14,TRBV7-9,.,CASSLTGSAYGYTF,TGTGCCAGCAGCTTAACAGGGTCAGCGTATGGCTACACCTTC
.,TRBJ2-7,13,TRBV29-1,TRBD2,CSVEAGRGYEQYF,TGCAGCGTTGAAGCGGGGAGGGGCTACGAGCAGTACTTC
.,TRBJ1-4,14,TRBV30,TRBD1,CAWFPGTGNEKLFF,TGTGCCTGGTTCCCCGGGACAGGAAATGAAAAACTGTTTTTT
.,TRBJ2-5,12,TRBV19,.,CASSHRQETQYF,TGTGCCAGTAGTCACAGGCAAGAGACCCAGTACTTC
.,TRBJ2-1,14,TRBV4-3,.,CASSQADRSNEQFF,TGCGCCAGCAGCCAAGCCGACAGGAGCAATGAGCAGTTCTTC
few,TRBJ1-5,14,TRBV19,TRBD1,CASSWDSLNQPQHF,TGTGCCAGTAGTTGGGACAGCCTCAATCAGCCCCAGCATTTT
.,TRBJ1-1,15,TRBV28,TRBD1,CASSPHRGQNTEAFF,TGTGCCAGCAGTCCTCACAGGGGACAGAACACTGAAGCTTTCTTT
.,TRBJ2-7,15,TRBV4-2,.,CASSQAGVAFYEQYF,TGTGCCAGCAGCCAAGCGGGAGTGGCTTTCTACGAGCAGTACTTC
.,TRBJ1-2,12,TRBV30,TRBD1,CAWSGTGYGYTF,TGTGCCTGGAGTGGGACAGGGTATGGCTACACCTTC
.,TRBJ2-7,15,TRBV28,TRBD2,CASSLTSGSVVGQYF,TGTGCCAGCAGTCTGACTAGCGGGTCGGTGGTTGGGCAGTACTTC
.,TRBJ1-2,15,TRBV29-1,.,CSVDSKSGGDYGYTF,TGCAGCGTGGACAGCAAAAGTGGTGGGGACTATGGCTACACCTTC
.,TRBJ2-5,16,TRBV5-6,.,CASSFSTRRSSETQYF,TGTGCCAGCAGCTTTTCTACAAGGAGGTCCTCGGAGACCCAGTACTTC
.,TRBJ1-3,15,TRBV28,TRBD1,CASSASQGVGNTIYF,TGTGCCAGCAGTGCTTCGCAGGGGGTTGGAAACACCATATATTTT
.,TRBJ1-5,11,TRBV28,TRBD1,CASSFRDRVNF,TGTGCCAGCAGTTTCCGGGACAGGGTGAATTTT
.,TRBJ1-2,14,TRBV7-2,.,CASSAQQGTYGYTF,TGTGCCAGCAGCGCACAACAGGGAACCTATGGCTACACCTTC
.,TRBJ2-7,15,TRBV30,.,CAWSASTRITYEQYF,TGTGCCTGGAGTGCTTCGACACGGATCACCTACGAGCAGTACTTC
once,TRBJ1-1,15,TRBV19,TRBD1,CASGPSDRLNTEAFF,TGTGCCAGTGGTCCTTCGGACAGGTTGAACACTGAAGCTTTCTTT
.,TRBJ1-5,16,TRBV24-1,TRBD1,CATSEPTGGDNQPQHF,TGTGCCACCAGTGAGCCAACAGGGGGAGACAATCAGCCCCAGCATTTT